Reported below is one TCR beta chain. What it recognizes is unknown. This entry comes from a study of shared clonotypes between healthy human individuals. Study outcomes and limitations: Researchers sampled blood only, noting tissue repertoires likely differ.

Produced via immunoSEQ multiplex PCR; TCRdb's table is partial and in-frame only. The sample holds around 430,000 clones; roughly 80% are singletons and the top ten take around 13%. Sample: PBMCs. The TCR originated in a woman aged 40-49 years in good health. Some clones in this sample may be carry-over from other donors' samples.

This chain's CDR3 is CASSRSGTVYEQYF. DNA for the CDR3: TGTGCCAGCAGTAGGTCCGGGACAGTCTACGAGCAGTACTTC. The chain couples TRBV27 to TRBJ2-7; TRBD1 aligns across 7 bases. Per germline, CDR1 MNHEY and CDR2 SMNVEV (reference sequence). This CDR3 spans 14 amino acids. J gave up 3 bases and V 5 bases, and 7 bases lay outside the gene matches.